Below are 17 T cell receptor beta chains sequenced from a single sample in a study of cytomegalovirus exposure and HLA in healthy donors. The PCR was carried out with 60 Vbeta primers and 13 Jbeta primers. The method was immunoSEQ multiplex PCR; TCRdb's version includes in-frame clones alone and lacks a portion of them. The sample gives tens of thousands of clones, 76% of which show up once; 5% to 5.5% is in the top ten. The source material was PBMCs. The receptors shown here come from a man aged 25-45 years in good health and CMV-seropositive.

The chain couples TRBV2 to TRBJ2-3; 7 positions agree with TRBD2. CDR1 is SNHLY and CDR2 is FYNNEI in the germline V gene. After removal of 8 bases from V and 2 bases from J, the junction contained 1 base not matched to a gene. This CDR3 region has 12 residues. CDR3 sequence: CASRGDTDTQYF. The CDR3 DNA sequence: TGTGCCAGCCGGGGGGACACAGATACGCAGTATTTT.

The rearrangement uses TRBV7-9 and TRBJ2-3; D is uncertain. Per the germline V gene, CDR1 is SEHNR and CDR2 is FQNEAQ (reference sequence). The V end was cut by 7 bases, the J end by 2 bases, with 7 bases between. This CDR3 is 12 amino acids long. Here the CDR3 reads CASTLTTDTQYF. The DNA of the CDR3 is TGTGCCAGCACGCTAACCACAGATACGCAGTATTTT.

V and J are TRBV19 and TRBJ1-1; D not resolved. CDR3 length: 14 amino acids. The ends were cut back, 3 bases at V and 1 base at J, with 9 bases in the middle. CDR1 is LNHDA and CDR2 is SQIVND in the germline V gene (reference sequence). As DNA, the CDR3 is TGTGCCAGTAGTATGTGGAGCTCGAACACTGAAGCTTTCTTT. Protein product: CASSMWSSNTEAFF.

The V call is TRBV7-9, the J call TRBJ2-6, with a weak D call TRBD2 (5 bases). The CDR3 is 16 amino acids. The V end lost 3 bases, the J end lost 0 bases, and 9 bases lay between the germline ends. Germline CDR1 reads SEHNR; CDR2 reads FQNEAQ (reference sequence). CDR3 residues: CASSFVAGSGANVLTF. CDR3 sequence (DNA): TGTGCCAGCAGCTTTGTTGCGGGCTCTGGGGCCAACGTCCTGACTTTC.

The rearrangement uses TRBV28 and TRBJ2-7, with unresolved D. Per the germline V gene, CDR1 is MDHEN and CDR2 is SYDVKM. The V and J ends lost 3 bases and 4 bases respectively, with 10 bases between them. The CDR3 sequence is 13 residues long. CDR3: CASSFVRSYEQYF. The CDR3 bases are TGTGCCAGCAGTTTTGTCAGATCTTACGAGCAGTACTTC.

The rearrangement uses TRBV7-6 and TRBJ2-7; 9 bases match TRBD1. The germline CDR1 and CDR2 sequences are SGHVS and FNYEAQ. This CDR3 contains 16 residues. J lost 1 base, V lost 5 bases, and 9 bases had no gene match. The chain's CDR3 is CASSNFGTGQSYEQYF. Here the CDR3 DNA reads TGTGCCAGCAGCAACTTCGGGACAGGGCAATCCTACGAGCAGTACTTC.

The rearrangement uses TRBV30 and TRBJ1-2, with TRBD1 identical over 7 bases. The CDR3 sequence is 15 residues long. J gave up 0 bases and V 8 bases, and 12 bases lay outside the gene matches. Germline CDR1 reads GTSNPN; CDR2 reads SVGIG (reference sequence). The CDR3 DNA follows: TGTGCCAGATCCTTGGAGGGGGCCCCTAACTATGGCTACACCTTC. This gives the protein CARSLEGAPNYGYTF.

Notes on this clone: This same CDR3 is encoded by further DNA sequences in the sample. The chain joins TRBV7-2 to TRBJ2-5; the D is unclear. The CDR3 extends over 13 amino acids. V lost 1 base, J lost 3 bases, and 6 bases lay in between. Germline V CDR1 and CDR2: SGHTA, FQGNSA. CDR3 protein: CASSLGLEETQYF. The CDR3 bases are TGTGCCAGCAGCTTAGGTCTAGAAGAGACCCAGTACTTC.

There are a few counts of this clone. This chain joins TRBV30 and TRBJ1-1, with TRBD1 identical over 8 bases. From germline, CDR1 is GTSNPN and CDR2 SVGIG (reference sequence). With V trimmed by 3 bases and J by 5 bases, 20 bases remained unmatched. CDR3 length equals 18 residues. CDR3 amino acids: CAWRRIWDRSSPGTEAFF. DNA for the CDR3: TGTGCCTGGAGACGTATATGGGACAGGAGCTCCCCGGGTACTGAAGCTTTCTTT.

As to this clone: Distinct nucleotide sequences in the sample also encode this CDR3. CDR3 protein: CASSLEGTGNQPQHF. Here the CDR3 DNA reads TGCGCCAGCAGCTTGGAAGGGACAGGGAATCAGCCCCAGCATTTT. This rearrangement joins TRBV5-1 to TRBJ1-5; TRBD1 agrees at 9 bases. Germline V gene data show CDR1 as SGHRS and CDR2 as YFSETQ. Trimming cost V 0 bases and J 4 bases; bases outside gene matches: 2. There are 15 residues in the CDR3.

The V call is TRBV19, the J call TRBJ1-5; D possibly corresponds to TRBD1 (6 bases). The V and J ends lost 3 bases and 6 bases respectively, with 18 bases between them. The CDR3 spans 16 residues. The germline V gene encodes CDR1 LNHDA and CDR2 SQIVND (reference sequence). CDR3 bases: TGTGCCAGTAGTATTGTCGGCGATGGGGGCCGTCAGCCCCAGCATTTT. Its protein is CASSIVGDGGRQPQHF.

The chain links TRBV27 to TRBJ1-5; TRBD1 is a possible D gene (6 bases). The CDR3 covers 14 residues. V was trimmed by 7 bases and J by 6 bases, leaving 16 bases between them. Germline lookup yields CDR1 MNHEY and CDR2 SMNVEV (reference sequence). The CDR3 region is CASTLRGGSQPQHF. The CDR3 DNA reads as TGTGCCAGCACCCTAAGGGGGGGAAGTCAGCCCCAGCATTTT.

CDR3 sequence: CASSAFGQGADTQYF. In DNA form, the CDR3 reads TGTGCCAGCAGTGCCTTCGGACAGGGGGCAGATACGCAGTATTTT. The chain joins TRBV27 to TRBJ2-3; TRBD1 matches 10 bases. J gave up 4 bases and V 5 bases, and 6 bases lay outside the gene matches. CDR1 is MNHEY, CDR2 SMNVEV, per germline (reference sequence). The CDR3 length is 15 residues.

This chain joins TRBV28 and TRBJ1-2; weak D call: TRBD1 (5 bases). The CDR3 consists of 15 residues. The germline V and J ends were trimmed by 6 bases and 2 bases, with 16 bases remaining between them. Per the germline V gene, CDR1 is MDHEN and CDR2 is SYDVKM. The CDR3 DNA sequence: TGTGCCAGCAGCCCTACAGGAATTCCAAACTATGGCTACACCTTC. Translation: CASSPTGIPNYGYTF.

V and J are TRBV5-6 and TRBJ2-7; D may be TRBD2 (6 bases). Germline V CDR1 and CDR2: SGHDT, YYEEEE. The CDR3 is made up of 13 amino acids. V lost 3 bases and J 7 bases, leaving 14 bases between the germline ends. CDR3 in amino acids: CASSSTGGAEQYF. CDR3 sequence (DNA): TGTGCCAGCAGCTCTACAGGCGGGGCTGAGCAGTACTTC. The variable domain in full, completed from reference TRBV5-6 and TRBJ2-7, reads DAGVTQSPTHLIKTRGQQVTLRCSPKSGHDTVSWYQQALGQGPQFIFQYYEEEERQRGNFPDRFSGHQFPNYSSELNVNALLLGDSALYLCASSSTGGAEQYFGPGTRLTVT.

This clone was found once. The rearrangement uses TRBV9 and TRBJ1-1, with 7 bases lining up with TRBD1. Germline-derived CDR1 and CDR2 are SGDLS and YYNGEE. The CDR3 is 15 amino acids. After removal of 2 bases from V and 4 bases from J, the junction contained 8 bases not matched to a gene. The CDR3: CASSVSLGGLTEAFF. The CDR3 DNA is TGTGCCAGCAGCGTGTCGCTAGGGGGCCTCACTGAAGCTTTCTTT. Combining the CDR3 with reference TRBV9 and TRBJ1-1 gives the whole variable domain DSGVTQTPKHLITATGQRVTLRCSPRSGDLSVYWYQQSLDQGLQFLIQYYNGEERAKGNILERFSAQQFPDLHSELNLSSLELGDSALYFCASSVSLGGLTEAFFGQGTRLTVV.

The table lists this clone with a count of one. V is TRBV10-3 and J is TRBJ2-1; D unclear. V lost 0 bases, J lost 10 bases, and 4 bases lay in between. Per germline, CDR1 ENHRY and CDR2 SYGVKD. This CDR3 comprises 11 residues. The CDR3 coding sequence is TGTGCCATCAGTGAGTCGAGGGAGCAGTTCTTC. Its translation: CAISESREQFF.